The 22 T cell receptor beta chains given below trace back to one sample, sequenced in a study of regulatory dendritic cells for organ transplantation. Clones were read by immunoSEQ multiplex PCR, and TCRdb kept only the in-frame ones, dropping some. The sample includes under 45,000 clones, roughly nine tenths of them seen just once. Sequencing was performed on naive CD4+ T cells from blood. The subset was: CD45RA+ naive T cells. These receptor sequences come from a human donor in good health.

The rearrangement uses TRBV18 and TRBJ1-5; 7 bases align to TRBD1. This CDR3 comprises 19 residues. V lost 0 bases and J lost 7; bases outside the gene matches: 18. Germline CDR1 reads KGHSH; CDR2 reads LQKENI. The CDR3 DNA follows: TGTGCCAGCTCACCACCGTCTGTATCAGGACTAGGGGGCGGACAGCCCCAGCATTTT. It specifies CASSPPSVSGLGGGQPQHF.

The count of this clone is one. The V gene is TRBV19, the J gene TRBJ2-2, with D uncertain. CDR1 is LNHDA and CDR2 is SQIVND in the germline V gene (reference sequence). V was trimmed by 1 base and J by 2 bases, leaving 5 bases between them. The CDR3 runs 14 residues. The DNA of the CDR3 is TGTGCCAGTAGTATAGCCCGAAACACCGGGGAGCTGTTTTTT. Translated, it gives CASSIARNTGELFF.

The chain couples TRBV23-1 to TRBJ2-3; TRBD1 matches 9 bases. TRBV23-1 is placed among ORFs of uncertain function. Germline trimming cut 0 bases from V and 3 bases from J; bases unmatched to any gene: 7. The CDR3 covers 17 residues. The chain's CDR3 is CASSQSPQGAGTDTQYF. The CDR3 region has the DNA TGCGCCAGCAGTCAATCGCCACAGGGGGCAGGGACAGATACGCAGTATTTT.

This sequence joins TRBV6-4 and TRBJ2-2; possible D gene TRBD2, 5 bases. Trimming stripped 6 bases from V and 3 bases from J, with 17 bases between. The CDR3 covers 16 residues. Germline assignment: CDR1 MRHNA and CDR2 SNTAGT. Written as DNA, the CDR3 is TGTGCCAGCAGGGTCCGTGGATTGCGGGACACCGGGGAGCTGTTTTTT. This encodes CASRVRGLRDTGELFF.

This CDR3 reads CASKGPGSANTEAFF. In DNA form, the CDR3 reads TGTGCCAGCAAGGGTCCTGGGTCGGCGAACACTGAAGCTTTCTTT. This chain uses TRBV5-4 with TRBJ1-1; D ambiguous. CDR1 and CDR2 from the germline V gene are SGHNT and YYREEE (reference sequence). V was shortened by 6 bases and J by 1 base, with 16 bases between the two germline ends. The CDR3 spans 15 residues.

The V and J genes are TRBV5-4 and TRBJ2-3; D assignment may be TRBD1 or TRBD2 (7 bases each). Per the germline V gene, CDR1 is SGHNT and CDR2 is YYREEE (reference sequence). Trimming took 6 bases from V and 4 from J, leaving 18 bases between them. CDR3 length: 15 amino acids. CDR3 amino acids: CASTPQGGVADTQYF. The CDR3 bases are TGTGCCAGCACCCCGCAGGGGGGGGTGGCAGATACGCAGTATTTT.

V and J are TRBV9 and TRBJ1-1, with 7 bases identical to TRBD1. CDR3 length: 15 amino acids. With V trimmed by 1 base and J by 3 bases, 6 bases remained unmatched. The V gene's germline CDR1 is SGDLS and CDR2 YYNGEE. The DNA of the CDR3 is TGTGCCAGCAGCGTACGGCCCCAGGGGGACACTGAAGCTTTCTTT. This sequence encodes CASSVRPQGDTEAFF.

The chain is built from TRBV19 and TRBJ2-2; 9 bases map to TRBD2. J gave up 3 bases and V 7 bases, and 6 bases lay outside the gene matches. There are 15 residues in the CDR3. Germline loops: CDR1 LNHDA, CDR2 SQIVND (reference sequence). CDR3 protein: CASTQTSGYTGELFF. Written as DNA, the CDR3 is TGTGCCAGTACCCAGACTAGCGGATACACCGGGGAGCTGTTTTTT.

The V call is TRBV6-1, the J call TRBJ2-1, with D perhaps TRBD2 (5 bases). The germline V gene encodes CDR1 MNHNS and CDR2 SASEGT. Between the trimmed V and J ends, which lost 7 bases and 5 bases, there was a span of 15 bases. CDR3 length: 14 amino acids. The CDR3 DNA reads TGTGCCAGCACAATCGGCCTGAGGGACAATGAGCAGTTCTTC. Protein product: CASTIGLRDNEQFF.

This chain connects TRBV11-1 to TRBJ1-1, with D tentatively TRBD1 (5 bases). CDR3 size: 15 residues. Germline assignment: CDR1 SGHAT and CDR2 FQDESV (reference sequence). Trimming removed 3 bases at V and 1 base at J, with 12 bases between. The CDR3 DNA is TGTGCCAGCAGCTTCTCATGGGGCGGGAACACTGAAGCTTTCTTT. It is translated as CASSFSWGGNTEAFF.

The chain joins TRBV9 to TRBJ2-2; the D gene is possibly TRBD2 (5 bases). The CDR3 consists of 14 residues. Trimming cost V 0 bases and J 7 bases, with 10 bases left between them. Germline V gene sequence: CDR1 SGDLS, CDR2 YYNGEE. CDR3 protein: CASSVVGSGGELFF. DNA of the CDR3: TGTGCCAGCAGCGTAGTAGGAAGCGGCGGGGAGCTGTTTTTT.

V usage is TRBV7-2 and J usage is TRBJ2-3; tentatively, D is TRBD1 (5 bases). Trimming took off 1 base at V and 2 bases at J, with 16 bases between the two ends. The CDR3 runs 17 residues. CDR1 and CDR2 from the germline V gene are SGHTA and FQGNSA. The CDR3 loop is CASSLDRIRSNTDTQYF. CDR3 bases: TGTGCCAGCAGCTTAGACAGGATAAGGTCTAACACAGATACGCAGTATTTT.

This clone was seen only once. This chain links TRBV6-1 with TRBJ2-1; TRBD2 is a possible D gene (6 bases). Germline V lookup: CDR1 MNHNS, CDR2 SASEGT. Trimming pared 1 base from V and 8 bases from J, leaving 9 bases between. The CDR3 runs to 13 residues. The CDR3 loop is CASSEGLGDEQFF. CDR3 bases: TGTGCCAGCAGTGAAGGACTAGGGGATGAGCAGTTCTTC.

This clone was observed a single time. The chain joins TRBV18 to TRBJ1-3; D remains ambiguous. Trimming cost V 2 bases and J 0 bases, with 14 bases left between them. There are 17 residues in the CDR3. Germline lookup yields CDR1 KGHSH and CDR2 LQKENI. The CDR3 reads CASSPIARDTSGNTIYF. The CDR3 bases are TGTGCCAGCTCACCAATTGCACGAGACACCTCTGGAAACACCATATATTTT.

The chain combines TRBV7-8 with TRBJ1-5; 8 nucleotides match TRBD1. CDR1 and CDR2 from the germline V gene are SGHVS and FQNEAQ. Trimming took 3 bases from V and 4 from J; bases not matched to a gene: 5. This CDR3 comprises 15 residues. CDR3 sequence: CASSLDRARNQPQHF. The CDR3 nucleotides read TGTGCCAGCAGCTTGGACAGGGCTCGGAATCAGCCCCAGCATTTT.

This sequence joins TRBV7-9 and TRBJ2-3, with 10 bases matching TRBD1. J gave up 6 bases and V 3 bases, and 6 bases lay outside the gene matches. The CDR3 spans 15 residues. Germline V gene data show CDR1 as SEHNR and CDR2 as FQNEAQ (reference sequence). The CDR3 DNA follows: TGTGCCAGCAGCTTTGGGACAGGGGAGAGGGATACGCAGTATTTT. Translated, it gives CASSFGTGERDTQYF.

This clone was recorded once. The chain has TRBV9 and TRBJ1-2; possible D gene TRBD1, 5 bases. The CDR3 is made up of 13 amino acids. Germline V gives CDR1 SGDLS, CDR2 YYNGEE. The ends were cut back, 1 base at V and 4 bases at J, with 8 bases in the middle. The CDR3: CASSVQGSYGYTF. In DNA form, the CDR3 reads TGTGCCAGCAGCGTACAGGGTTCCTATGGCTACACCTTC.

The CDR3 coding sequence is TGTGCCAGCAGTGAACGAGGACGGCTGAACACTGAAGCTTTCTTT. It translates to CASSERGRLNTEAFF. V usage is TRBV6-1 and J usage is TRBJ1-1; D remains ambiguous. V was trimmed by 2 bases and J by 0 bases, leaving 10 bases between them. Germline CDR1 is MNHNS and CDR2 is SASEGT. The CDR3 consists of 15 residues.

This clone was seen a few times. The chain is built from TRBV28 and TRBJ1-2, with unresolved D. Germline loops: CDR1 MDHEN, CDR2 SYDVKM. This CDR3 has 14 residues. V was trimmed by 5 bases and J by 4 bases, leaving 14 bases between them. CDR3 nucleotides: TGTGCCAGCAGTGGAAATGGCAGAGCCTATGGCTACACCTTC. The encoded protein is CASSGNGRAYGYTF.

J is TRBJ2-2 and V is TRBV14, with D tentatively TRBD1 (6 bases). CDR3 length: 14 residues. With 4 bases removed from V and 2 bases from J, the gap between germline ends came to 8 bases. Germline assignment: CDR1 SGHDN and CDR2 FVKESK. The CDR3 bases are TGTGCCAGCAGCCGGACAGTAAACACCGGGGAGCTGTTTTTT. It specifies CASSRTVNTGELFF.

The J gene is TRBJ1-5, the V gene TRBV25-1; 7 bases align to TRBD1. With 9 bases clipped from V and 0 bases from J, the junction kept 2 bases outside the gene matches. The CDR3 covers 13 residues. Germline-derived CDR1 and CDR2 are MGHDK and SYGVNS. CDR3 amino acids: CASQGDSNQPQHF. Here the CDR3 DNA reads TGTGCCAGTCAGGGGGATAGCAATCAGCCCCAGCATTTT. The whole variable domain, remainder taken from reference TRBV25-1 and TRBJ1-5, is EADIYQTPRYLVIGTGKKITLECSQTMGHDKMYWYQQDPGMELHLIHYSYGVNSTEKGDLSSESTVSRIRTEHFPLTLESARPSHTSQYLCASQGDSNQPQHFGDGTRLSIL.

The gene calls are TRBV21-1 and TRBJ1-5. TRBV21-1 is a known pseudogene. This CDR3 spans 11 amino acids. CDR3: CASKTNQPQHF. DNA for the CDR3: TGTGCCAGCAAAACCAATCAGCCCCAGCATTTT.